The source of this TCR beta chain is a study of response to subunit inactivated influenza vaccine. Findings and limits, study-wide: Authors suggested each seasonal flu vaccination may recruit only limited numbers of new T cells.

With regard to this clonotype: Antigen unknown.

TCRdb re-called the RT-PCR reads with MiXCR, one entry per CDR3 protein. The sample shows around 530,000 distinct CDR3 sequences, 15% to 20% of them seen only once. CDR3 length equals 13 residues. Trimming stripped 1 base from V and 16 bases from J, with 17 bases between. From germline, CDR1 is SGHDN and CDR2 FVKESK. This chain connects TRBV14 to TRBJ2-1, with D hard to call. The material sequenced was CD4+ T cells sorted from PBMCs, taken less than 25 months after vaccination. This sequence was found in a man between 45 and 75 years old who received an inactivated influenza vaccine. The CDR3 DNA follows: TGTGCCAGCAGCCAAGTTGTTACCACCCGAACCTTCTTC. Its translation: CASSQVVTTRTFF.